This T cell receptor (beta chain) was captured by sequencing in a study of blood T cells in healthy people across ages. Study-wide results and limits: A greater number of naive CD4+ cells and higher diversity distinguished long-lived donors from aged donors.

A J-beta primer mix and a sample-barcoded 5' primer were used in a second PCR of about 7 to 11 cycles. TCRdb re-called the 5' RACE reads with MiXCR, one entry per CDR3 protein. In the table there are about 670,000 distinct CDR3 sequences, around 41% of which are singletons. Only one count was recorded for this clonotype. Antigen unknown. With each sample, at least 5.5 micrograms of total RNA were extracted. This CDR3 is built from 13 residues. V gave up 5 bases and J gave up 7 bases, with 15 bases separating them. Sequenced material: blood. This clonotype was sampled from a man older than 75 in good health. The chain employs TRBV12-3 or TRBV12-4 and TRBJ2-7, with unresolved D. DNA of the CDR3: TGTGCCAGCAGTCTCCCCCCGGGCAGGGAGCAGTACTTC. Amino acid sequence: CASSLPPGREQYF.